This T cell receptor beta chain is drawn from a study of blood T cell repertoires in COVID-19. The participants were between about 18 and 90 years old and came from some 23 US areas. The authors' processing: It was from reference gene primer amplification that nucleated cell counts were estimated. Repertoires were generated with immunoSEQ multiplex PCR, while TCRdb's copy carries only in-frame clones and drops some. D and trimming were read from the DNA, whereas the V and J calls and clone size are those reported in that table. The repertoire includes approximately 250,000 clones, about 91% of them detected once, and 0.95% to 1.5% sits in the top ten. This clone was recorded once. Germline assignment: CDR1 MNHEY and CDR2 SMNVEV (reference sequence). The CDR3 runs to 14 residues. V lost 2 bases to trimming and J lost 8 bases; unmatched junction nucleotides: 6.

This chain connects TRBV27 to TRBJ2-1, with 7 bases lining up with TRBD2. This TCR was sampled from a woman in her thirties or forties with acute COVID-19. The sequencing sample was made of PBMCs or T cells enriched from blood (not recorded which). Written as DNA, the CDR3 is TGTGCCAGCAGTTTACGGGGAGCGGGATATGAGCAGTTCTTC. Translating gives CASSLRGAGYEQFF.